A selection of T cell receptor beta chains follows, all from one sample in a study of blood T cells in healthy people across ages. TCRdb redid the calling of the 5' RACE reads with MiXCR, one entry per CDR3 protein. Of hundreds of thousands of distinct CDR3 sequences listed, approximately 30% are singletons. Sequencing was performed on blood. The origin of the receptors is a woman older than 75 in good health. The CDR3 runs from the conserved cysteine through the conserved F or W. The order of the fields is clone size, D gene, V gene, J gene, CDR3 protein, CDR3 DNA. The D gene is left open where the match is weak. A row's size may be missing; if present it is once, few, many or a size class.

abundance: NA; d_gene: NA; v_gene: TRBV7-2; j_gene: TRBJ1-2; CDR3aa: CASIPEGASYGYTF; CDR3nt: TGTGCCAGCATCCCCGAAGGGGCAAGCTATGGCTACACCTTC
abundance: many; d_gene: TRBD2; v_gene: TRBV6-2/TRBV6-3; j_gene: TRBJ2-1; CDR3aa: CASTRAGGFYNEQFF; CDR3nt: TGTGCCAGCACCCGAGCGGGGGGGTTCTACAATGAGCAGTTCTTC
abundance: many; d_gene: NA; v_gene: TRBV29-1; j_gene: TRBJ1-5; CDR3aa: CSVKDAQWGPQHF; CDR3nt: TGCAGCGTGAAGGACGCCCAATGGGGTCCCCAGCATTTT
abundance: few; d_gene: NA; v_gene: TRBV9; j_gene: TRBJ1-2; CDR3aa: CASSVETGGGYGYTF; CDR3nt: TGTGCCAGCAGCGTAGAGACAGGCGGGGGCTATGGCTACACCTTC
abundance: NA; d_gene: TRBD1; v_gene: TRBV12-3/TRBV12-4; j_gene: TRBJ1-3; CDR3aa: CASRLTGGSGNTIYF; CDR3nt: TGTGCCAGCAGATTGACAGGGGGCTCTGGAAACACCATATATTTT
abundance: few; d_gene: NA; v_gene: TRBV9; j_gene: TRBJ2-1; CDR3aa: CASSVDLLANEQFF; CDR3nt: TGTGCCAGCAGCGTTGACCTCCTAGCTAATGAGCAGTTCTTC
abundance: NA; d_gene: TRBD1; v_gene: TRBV20-1; j_gene: TRBJ1-4; CDR3aa: CSARDRAPNEKLFF; CDR3nt: TGCAGTGCTCGGGACAGGGCTCCGAATGAAAAACTGTTTTTT
abundance: many; d_gene: TRBD2; v_gene: TRBV7-3; j_gene: TRBJ2-1; CDR3aa: CASSLLTGGEQFF; CDR3nt: TGTGCCAGCAGCTTACTGACCGGGGGGGAGCAGTTCTTC
abundance: many; d_gene: TRBD1; v_gene: TRBV7-9; j_gene: TRBJ2-7; CDR3aa: CASSLGTGNYEQYF; CDR3nt: TGTGCCAGCAGTCTTGGGACAGGGAACTACGAGCAGTACTTC
abundance: many; d_gene: NA; v_gene: TRBV20-1; j_gene: TRBJ2-5; CDR3aa: CSANRQTQETQYF; CDR3nt: TGCAGTGCAAACCGACAGACCCAAGAGACCCAGTACTTC
abundance: NA; d_gene: TRBD2; v_gene: TRBV30; j_gene: TRBJ2-3; CDR3aa: CAWSVGAGGPDTQYF; CDR3nt: TGTGCCTGGAGTGTCGGGGCGGGGGGGCCAGATACGCAGTATTTT
abundance: NA; d_gene: TRBD1; v_gene: TRBV5-1; j_gene: TRBJ2-1; CDR3aa: CASSPRDRGNGQFF; CDR3nt: TGCGCCAGCAGCCCCAGGGACAGGGGTAATGGGCAGTTCTTC
abundance: many; d_gene: NA; v_gene: TRBV7-8; j_gene: TRBJ2-4; CDR3aa: CASSLGGGGKNIQYF; CDR3nt: TGTGCCAGCAGCTTAGGGGGTGGAGGCAAAAACATTCAGTACTTC
abundance: NA; d_gene: NA; v_gene: TRBV9; j_gene: TRBJ2-2; CDR3aa: CASSARHTGTGELFF; CDR3nt: TGTGCCAGCAGCGCTCGACACACGGGCACCGGGGAGCTGTTTTTT
abundance: once; d_gene: TRBD2; v_gene: TRBV7-2; j_gene: TRBJ2-7; CDR3aa: CASRGGRYEQYF; CDR3nt: TGTGCCAGCAGAGGCGGGAGGTACGAGCAGTACTTC
abundance: few; d_gene: TRBD1; v_gene: TRBV28; j_gene: TRBJ1-4; CDR3aa: CATYRQGEKLFF; CDR3nt: TGTGCCACTTATCGACAGGGTGAAAAACTGTTTTTT
abundance: NA; d_gene: NA; v_gene: TRBV28; j_gene: TRBJ2-1; CDR3aa: CASSLFVLQGLYNEQFF; CDR3nt: TGTGCCAGCAGTTTATTCGTTCTTCAGGGTCTCTACAATGAGCAGTTCTTC
abundance: few; d_gene: NA; v_gene: TRBV6-5; j_gene: TRBJ2-2; CDR3aa: CASSHLVGLGPVTGELFF; CDR3nt: TGTGCCAGCAGTCACCTGGTAGGACTTGGGCCGGTCACCGGGGAGCTGTTTTTT
abundance: many; d_gene: NA; v_gene: TRBV20-1; j_gene: TRBJ2-1; CDR3aa: CSASAPGQRGLLSSYNEQFF; CDR3nt: TGCAGTGCTAGTGCTCCGGGACAGCGGGGACTCTTGAGCTCCTACAATGAGCAGTTCTTC
abundance: NA; d_gene: TRBD1; v_gene: TRBV12-3/TRBV12-4; j_gene: TRBJ1-5; CDR3aa: CASSPGTGIPSNQPQHF; CDR3nt: TGTGCCAGCAGTCCCGGGACAGGGATACCTAGCAATCAGCCCCAGCATTTT
abundance: NA; d_gene: NA; v_gene: TRBV6-2/TRBV6-3; j_gene: TRBJ2-2; CDR3aa: CVSTKWNTGELFF; CDR3nt: TGTGTCAGCACCAAATGGAACACCGGGGAGCTGTTTTTT
abundance: NA; d_gene: NA; v_gene: TRBV30; j_gene: TRBJ1-4; CDR3aa: CAWNVPANEKLFF; CDR3nt: TGTGCCTGGAACGTCCCCGCTAATGAAAAACTGTTTTTT